The 19 T cell receptor beta chains below come from one sample, sequenced in a study of blood T cell repertoires in COVID-19. The assay was immunoSEQ multiplex PCR, and TCRdb's table has in-frame clones only and misses some. Among over 450,000 clones listed, about 91% were seen once. The sample consisted of peripheral blood. The receptors here all came from a man between 18 and 29 years old with COVID-19, enrolled during active disease.

This rearrangement joins TRBV27 to TRBJ1-1; 7 bases align to TRBD1. The length of the CDR3 is 14 residues. J gave up 1 base and V 5 bases, and 4 bases lay outside the gene matches. CDR1 MNHEY and CDR2 SMNVEV come from the germline V gene (reference sequence). CDR3 loop: CASSRQGGNTEAFF. The CDR3 bases are TGTGCCAGCAGTCGACAGGGAGGGAACACTGAAGCTTTCTTT.

This chain joins TRBV3-1 (or the pseudogene TRBV3-2) and TRBJ2-1; the match to TRBD2 covers 10 bases. J was trimmed by 11 bases and V by 4 bases; bases with no gene match: 11. Germline V gene lookup returns CDR1 LGHDT and CDR2 YNNKEL (reference sequence). This CDR3 is 15 amino acids long. CDR3 DNA: TGTGCCAGCAGCCCTGGACTAGCGGCGACCCTTAAGCAGTTCTTC. It encodes CASSPGLAATLKQFF.

CDR3: CASRSGLVKETQYF. The CDR3 DNA reads TGTGCCAGCAGATCTGGACTCGTGAAAGAGACCCAGTACTTC. This rearrangement joins TRBV5-4 to TRBJ2-5, with a weak D call TRBD2 (5 bases). The V gene's germline CDR1 is SGHNT and CDR2 YYREEE (reference sequence). The V gene lost 5 bases and the J gene lost 3 bases, with 14 bases spanning the gap. The CDR3 has 14 residues.

This rearrangement joins TRBV6-5 to TRBJ2-1; D unresolved. CDR1 MNHEY and CDR2 SVGAGI come from the germline V gene. Trimming took off 7 bases at V and 5 bases at J, with 9 bases between the two ends. The CDR3 is made up of 12 amino acids. In DNA form, the CDR3 reads TGTGCCAGCACCCCCGGTCACAATGAGCAGTTCTTC. Translation: CASTPGHNEQFF.

The chain employs TRBV4-1 and TRBJ1-5, with D perhaps TRBD1 (6 bases). The germline gives CDR1 MGHRA, CDR2 YSYEKL. The CDR3 extends over 16 amino acids. The germline V and J ends were trimmed by 1 base and 7 bases, with 17 bases remaining between them. Here the CDR3 reads CASSQGDREGHQPQHF. In DNA form, the CDR3 reads TGCGCCAGCAGCCAAGGGGACCGAGAGGGACACCAGCCCCAGCATTTT.

The CDR3 protein is CASSLAYTDTQYF. In DNA, the CDR3 is TGTGCCAGCAGCTTGGCTTACACAGATACGCAGTATTTT. The chain employs TRBV7-9 and TRBJ2-3; no firm D call. The CDR3 runs to 13 residues. The germline V gene encodes CDR1 SEHNR and CDR2 FQNEAQ (reference sequence). With 3 bases removed from V and 2 bases from J, the gap between germline ends came to 6 bases.

V usage is TRBV4-1 and J usage is TRBJ2-3; 16 nucleotides align to TRBD2. CDR3 size: 20 residues. V was clipped by 1 base and J by 0 bases; unmatched bases: 7. The germline CDR1 and CDR2 sequences are MGHRA and YSYEKL. CDR3 nucleotides: TGCGCCAGCAGCCAAGTTTTCCAGGGACTAGCGGGGGGGAGCACAGATACGCAGTATTTT. It is translated as CASSQVFQGLAGGSTDTQYF.

This clone showed up just a few times. The chain recombines TRBV11-2 with TRBJ1-1, with D maybe TRBD1 (5 bases). The length of the CDR3 is 15 residues. V was cut by 5 bases and J by 1 base, with 14 bases left in between. Per the germline V gene, CDR1 is SGHAT and CDR2 is FQNNGV. The CDR3 DNA sequence: TGTGCCAGCAGCCCCCAAGGGGCAGGGAACACTGAAGCTTTCTTT. Encoded protein: CASSPQGAGNTEAFF.

This clone has just one count. The chain employs TRBV6-5 and TRBJ2-7; the D gene is possibly TRBD2 (5 bases). The germline V and J ends were trimmed by 5 bases and 0 bases, with 14 bases remaining between them. The CDR3 runs to 15 residues. Germline CDR1 and CDR2: MNHEY and SVGAGI. CDR3 sequence: CASSRWRRSSYEQYF. The CDR3 coding sequence is TGTGCCAGCAGTAGATGGCGGAGGAGCTCCTACGAGCAGTACTTC.

This clone came up a few times. The chain couples TRBV18 to TRBJ2-7; 7 nucleotides line up with TRBD1. CDR3 length equals 14 residues. From germline, CDR1 is KGHSH and CDR2 LQKENI. Trimming removed 2 bases from V and 5 bases from J; junction bases left unmatched: 6. CDR3 sequence (DNA): TGTGCCAGCTCACCAAGGGGACAGTACGACGAGCAGTACTTC. Translating it yields CASSPRGQYDEQYF.

This clone was seen only a few times. The junction departs from the called germline gene at one end, perhaps through a read error. This chain joins TRBV12-3 or TRBV12-4 and TRBJ1-1; D unresolved. There are 13 residues in the CDR3. CDR3 bases: TGTGCCAGCAGTTGGACGGACTTACTGGAAGTTTTCTTT. Residues: CASSWTDLLEVFF.

This clone was counted ten times or more. This rearrangement joins TRBV6-5 to TRBJ1-2, with a weak D call TRBD1 (5 bases). Between the trimmed V and J ends, which lost 6 bases and 5 bases, there was a span of 10 bases. There are 12 residues in the CDR3. Germline CDR1 reads MNHEY; CDR2 reads SVGAGI. As DNA, the CDR3 is TGTGCCAGCAGCCTCGACAGATATGGCTACACCTTC. This codes for CASSLDRYGYTF.

This clone was counted once. J is TRBJ1-5 and V is TRBV11-2; D call uncertain. The CDR3 is 13 residues long. Per the germline V gene, CDR1 is SGHAT and CDR2 is FQNNGV. Trimming stripped 3 bases from V and 5 bases from J, with 8 bases between. CDR3 loop: CASSFGPDQPQHF. The CDR3, as DNA: TGTGCCAGCAGCTTTGGCCCCGATCAGCCCCAGCATTTT.

This chain links TRBV20-1 with TRBJ2-2, with 10 positions matching TRBD1. The junction had 4 bases not matched to a gene; V was cut back by 3 bases and J by 3 bases. Per the germline V gene, CDR1 is DFQATT and CDR2 is SNEGSKA (reference sequence). The CDR3 runs 15 residues. The CDR3: CSASGTGADTGELFF. The CDR3 DNA sequence: TGCAGTGCTAGTGGGACAGGGGCGGACACCGGGGAGCTGTTTTTT.

The CDR3 nucleotides are TGTGCCAGCAGGCCCGGACTCAAGGGTCTGCAGTTCTTC. Its translation: CASRPGLKGLQFF. This chain uses TRBV2 with TRBJ2-1; D perhaps matches TRBD2 (5 bases). Germline CDR1 reads SNHLY; CDR2 reads FYNNEI. The CDR3 sequence is 13 residues long. V was clipped by 6 bases and J by 12 bases, with 18 bases between them.

This chain connects TRBV5-1 to TRBJ1-1, with TRBD1 identical over 9 bases. V was pared by 4 bases and J by 0 bases, with 4 bases of the junction left unmatched. CDR3 length: 15 residues. CDR1 SGHRS and CDR2 YFSETQ come from the germline V gene. The CDR3 reads CASSIGQGLNTEAFF. CDR3 nucleotide sequence: TGCGCCAGCAGCATCGGACAGGGGCTGAACACTGAAGCTTTCTTT.

V is TRBV21-1 and J is TRBJ1-5; the D call of TRBD1 is as the table states it, not checked on the DNA. TRBV21-1 is flagged as a pseudogene. The CDR3 loop spans 15 amino acids. The CDR3 protein is CASSALQGNYQPQHF. CDR3 nucleotides: TGTGCCAGCAGCGCCCTACAGGGGAATTATCAGCCCCAGCATTTT.

The chain recombines TRBV5-1 with TRBJ1-1; D perhaps matches TRBD1 (6 bases). Germline V gives CDR1 SGHRS, CDR2 YFSETQ. The CDR3 is 16 residues long. V shed 4 bases and J shed 1 base, with 17 bases lying between them. CDR3 amino acids: CASSRSGGVGNTEAFF. CDR3 DNA sequence: TGCGCCAGCAGCCGAAGTGGGGGCGTAGGGAACACTGAAGCTTTCTTT.

V gene TRBV28 combines with J gene TRBJ1-3; 9 bases are shared with TRBD1. This CDR3 is built from 18 residues. Trimming at V came to 7 bases and at J to 1 base, leaving 14 bases not matched to a gene. The germline V gene encodes CDR1 MDHEN and CDR2 SYDVKM. This chain's CDR3 is CASTTQGAAGHSGNTIYF. The DNA of the CDR3 is TGTGCCAGCACTACACAGGGGGCGGCGGGGCATTCTGGAAACACCATATATTTT.